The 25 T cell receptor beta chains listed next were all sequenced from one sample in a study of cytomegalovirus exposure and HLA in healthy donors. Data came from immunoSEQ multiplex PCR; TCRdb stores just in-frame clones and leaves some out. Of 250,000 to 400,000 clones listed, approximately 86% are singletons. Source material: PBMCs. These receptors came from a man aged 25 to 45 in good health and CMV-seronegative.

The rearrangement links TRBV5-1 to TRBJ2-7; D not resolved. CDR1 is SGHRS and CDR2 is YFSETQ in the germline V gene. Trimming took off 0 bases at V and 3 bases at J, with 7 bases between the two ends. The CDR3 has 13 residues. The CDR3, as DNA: TGCGCCAGCAGCTTGGAAACAGTCTACGAGCAGTACTTC. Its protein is CASSLETVYEQYF.

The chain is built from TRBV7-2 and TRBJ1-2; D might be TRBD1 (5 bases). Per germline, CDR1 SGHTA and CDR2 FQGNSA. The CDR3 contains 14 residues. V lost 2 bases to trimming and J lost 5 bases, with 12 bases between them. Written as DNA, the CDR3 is TGTGCCAGCAGCTTAAGGAGACAGATATATGGCTACACCTTC. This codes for CASSLRRQIYGYTF.

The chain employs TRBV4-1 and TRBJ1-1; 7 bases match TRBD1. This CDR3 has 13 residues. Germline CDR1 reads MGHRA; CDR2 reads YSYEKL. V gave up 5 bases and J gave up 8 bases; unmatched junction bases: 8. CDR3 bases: TGCGCCAGCAGCAGGGGGCCAGTTAAGGAAGCTTTCTTT. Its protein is CASSRGPVKEAFF.

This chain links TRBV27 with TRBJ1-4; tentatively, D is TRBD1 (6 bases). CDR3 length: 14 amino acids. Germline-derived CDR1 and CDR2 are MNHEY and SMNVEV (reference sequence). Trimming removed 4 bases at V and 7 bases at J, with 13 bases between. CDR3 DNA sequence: TGTGCCAGCAGTTCCACTCAAGGGGGTGAAAAACTGTTTTTT. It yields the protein CASSSTQGGEKLFF. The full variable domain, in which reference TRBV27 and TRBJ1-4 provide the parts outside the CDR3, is EAQVTQNPRYLITVTGKKLTVTCSQNMNHEYMSWYRQDPGLGLRQIYYSMNVEVTDKGDVPEGYKVSRKEKRNFPLILESPSPNQTSLYFCASSSTQGGEKLFFGSGTQLSVL.

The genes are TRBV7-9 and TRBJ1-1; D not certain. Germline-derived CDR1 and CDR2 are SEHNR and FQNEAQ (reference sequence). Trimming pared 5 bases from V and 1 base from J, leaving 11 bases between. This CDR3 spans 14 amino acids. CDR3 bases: TGTGCCAGCAGCGAGAGAAGAAAGAACACTGAAGCTTTCTTT. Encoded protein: CASSERRKNTEAFF.

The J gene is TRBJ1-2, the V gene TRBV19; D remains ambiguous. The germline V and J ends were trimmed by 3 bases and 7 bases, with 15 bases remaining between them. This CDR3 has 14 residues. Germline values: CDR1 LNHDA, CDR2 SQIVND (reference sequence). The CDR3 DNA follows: TGTGCCAGTAGTATCTCTGGGCAGTTTCCTGGCTACACCTTC. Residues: CASSISGQFPGYTF.

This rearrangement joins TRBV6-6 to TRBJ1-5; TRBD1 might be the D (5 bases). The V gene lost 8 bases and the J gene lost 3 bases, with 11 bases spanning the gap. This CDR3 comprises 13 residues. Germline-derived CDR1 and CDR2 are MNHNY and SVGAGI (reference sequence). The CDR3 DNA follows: TGTGCCAGCCGTGACAGTGTCAATCAGCCCCAGCATTTT. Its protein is CASRDSVNQPQHF.

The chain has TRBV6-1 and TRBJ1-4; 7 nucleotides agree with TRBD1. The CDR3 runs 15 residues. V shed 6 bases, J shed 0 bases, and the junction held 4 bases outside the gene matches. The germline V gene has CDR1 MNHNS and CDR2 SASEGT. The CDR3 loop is CASSRDRATNEKLFF. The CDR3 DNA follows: TGTGCCAGCAGCCGGGACAGAGCAACTAATGAAAAACTGTTTTTT.

CDR3 DNA sequence: TGTGCCAGCAGCCCGGGACTCGGCGGGGGATACAATGAGCAGTTCTTC. It yields the protein CASSPGLGGGYNEQFF. The chain couples TRBV9 to TRBJ2-1; 7 bases align to TRBD2. The germline V gene has CDR1 SGDLS and CDR2 YYNGEE. There are 16 residues in the CDR3. The trim removed 4 bases at V and 4 bases at J, leaving 11 bases unmatched. Combining the CDR3 with reference TRBV9 and TRBJ2-1 gives the whole variable domain DSGVTQTPKHLITATGQRVTLRCSPRSGDLSVYWYQQSLDQGLQFLIQYYNGEERAKGNILERFSAQQFPDLHSELNLSSLELGDSALYFCASSPGLGGGYNEQFFGPGTRLTVL.

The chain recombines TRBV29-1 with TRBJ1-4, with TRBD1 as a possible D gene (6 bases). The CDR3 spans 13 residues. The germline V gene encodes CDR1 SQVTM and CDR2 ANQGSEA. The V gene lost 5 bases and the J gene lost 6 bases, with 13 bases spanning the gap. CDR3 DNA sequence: TGCAGCGTTTCAGGGGAAGTACATGAAAAACTGTTTTTT. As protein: CSVSGEVHEKLFF.

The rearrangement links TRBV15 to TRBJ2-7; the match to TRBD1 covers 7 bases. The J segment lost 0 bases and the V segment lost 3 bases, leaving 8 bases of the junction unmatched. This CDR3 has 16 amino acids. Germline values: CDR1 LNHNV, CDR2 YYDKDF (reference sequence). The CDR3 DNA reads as TGTGCCACCAGCAGCCCCCGGGACAGAGGCTCCTACGAGCAGTACTTC. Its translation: CATSSPRDRGSYEQYF.

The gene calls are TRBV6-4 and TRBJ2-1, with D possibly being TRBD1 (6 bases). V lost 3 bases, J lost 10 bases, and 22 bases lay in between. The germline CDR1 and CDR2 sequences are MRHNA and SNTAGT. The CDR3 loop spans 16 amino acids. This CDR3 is CASSDSPGQGLGEQFF. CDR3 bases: TGTGCCAGCAGTGATTCTCCGGGACAAGGATTGGGGGAGCAGTTCTTC.

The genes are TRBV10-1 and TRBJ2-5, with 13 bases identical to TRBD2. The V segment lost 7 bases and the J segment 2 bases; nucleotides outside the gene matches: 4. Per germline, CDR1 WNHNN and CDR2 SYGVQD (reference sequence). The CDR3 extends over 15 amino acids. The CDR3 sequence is CASKRLAGGQETQYF. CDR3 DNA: TGCGCCAGCAAGAGACTAGCGGGGGGACAAGAGACCCAGTACTTC.

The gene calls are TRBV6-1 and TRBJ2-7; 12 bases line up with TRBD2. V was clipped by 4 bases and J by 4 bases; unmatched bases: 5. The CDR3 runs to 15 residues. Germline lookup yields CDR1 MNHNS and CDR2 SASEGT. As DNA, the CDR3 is TGTGCCAGCAGTGTGGGACTAGCGGGCCTATACGAGCAGTACTTC. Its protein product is CASSVGLAGLYEQYF.

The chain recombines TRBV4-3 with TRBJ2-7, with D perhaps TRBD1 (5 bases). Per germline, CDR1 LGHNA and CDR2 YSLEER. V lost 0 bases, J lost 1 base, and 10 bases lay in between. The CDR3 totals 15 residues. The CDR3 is CASSQDPDTSYEQYF. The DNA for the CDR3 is TGCGCCAGCAGCCAAGATCCGGACACTTCCTACGAGCAGTACTTC.

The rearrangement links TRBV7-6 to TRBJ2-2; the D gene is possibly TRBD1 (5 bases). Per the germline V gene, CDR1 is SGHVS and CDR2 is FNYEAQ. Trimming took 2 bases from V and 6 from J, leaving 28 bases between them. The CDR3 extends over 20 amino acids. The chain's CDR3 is CASSLLALTSVSTVAGELFF. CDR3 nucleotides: TGTGCCAGCAGCTTATTAGCCCTTACAAGTGTCTCGACAGTCGCCGGGGAGCTGTTTTTT.

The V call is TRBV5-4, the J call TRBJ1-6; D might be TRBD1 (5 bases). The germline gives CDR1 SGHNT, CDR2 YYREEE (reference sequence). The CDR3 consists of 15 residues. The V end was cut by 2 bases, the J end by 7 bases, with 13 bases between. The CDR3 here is CASSFREGRNSPLHF. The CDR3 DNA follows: TGTGCCAGCAGCTTTAGGGAGGGGAGGAATTCACCCCTCCACTTT.

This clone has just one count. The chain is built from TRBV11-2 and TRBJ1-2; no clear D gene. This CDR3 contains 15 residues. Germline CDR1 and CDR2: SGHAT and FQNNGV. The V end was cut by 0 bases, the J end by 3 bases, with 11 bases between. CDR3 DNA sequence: TGTGCCAGCAGCTTAGATCGGGGTTCTGACTATGGCTACACCTTC. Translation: CASSLDRGSDYGYTF. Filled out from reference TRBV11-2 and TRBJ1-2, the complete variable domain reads EAGVAQSPRYKIIEKRQSVAFWCNPISGHATLYWYQQILGQGPKLLIQFQNNGVVDDSQLPKDRFSAERLKGVDSTLKIQPAKLEDSAVYLCASSLDRGSDYGYTFGSGTRLTVV.

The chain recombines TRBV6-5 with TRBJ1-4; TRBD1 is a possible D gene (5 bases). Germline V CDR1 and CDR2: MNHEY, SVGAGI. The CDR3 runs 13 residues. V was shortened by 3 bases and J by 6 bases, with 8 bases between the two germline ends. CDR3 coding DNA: TGTGCCAGCAGTTATGGGGCATATGAAAAACTGTTTTTT. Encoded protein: CASSYGAYEKLFF.

The CDR3 spells CASTIRGSSTEAFF. CDR3 nucleotides: TGTGCCAGCACGATCAGGGGTAGTAGCACTGAAGCTTTCTTT. The chain carries TRBV6-6 and TRBJ1-1, with D perhaps TRBD1 (6 bases). V was pared by 7 bases and J by 4 bases, with 16 bases between. Germline V gene lookup returns CDR1 MNHNY and CDR2 SVGAGI (reference sequence). This CDR3 spans 14 amino acids.

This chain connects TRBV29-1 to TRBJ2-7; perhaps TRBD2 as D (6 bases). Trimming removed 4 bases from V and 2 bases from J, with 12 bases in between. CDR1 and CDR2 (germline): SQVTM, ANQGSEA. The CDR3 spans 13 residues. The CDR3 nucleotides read TGCAGCGTTGTAGAGGGACTTACCTACGAGCAGTACTTC. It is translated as CSVVEGLTYEQYF.

For the CDR3, the DNA is TGTGCCAGCAGCTCCAGGGGGCCTGGGGCCAACGTCCTGACTTTC. Translating gives CASSSRGPGANVLTF. The chain joins TRBV11-2 to TRBJ2-6; TRBD1 matches 8 bases. Germline V gives CDR1 SGHAT, CDR2 FQNNGV. The CDR3 has 15 amino acids. Trimming removed 4 bases from V and 2 bases from J; junction bases left unmatched: 1.

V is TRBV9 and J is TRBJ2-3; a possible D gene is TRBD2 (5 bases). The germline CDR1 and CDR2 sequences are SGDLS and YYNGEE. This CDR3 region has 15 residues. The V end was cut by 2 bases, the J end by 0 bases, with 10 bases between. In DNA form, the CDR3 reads TGTGCCAGCAGCGTGGACTCTTCTAGCACAGATACGCAGTATTTT. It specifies CASSVDSSSTDTQYF. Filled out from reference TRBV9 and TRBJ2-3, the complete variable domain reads DSGVTQTPKHLITATGQRVTLRCSPRSGDLSVYWYQQSLDQGLQFLIQYYNGEERAKGNILERFSAQQFPDLHSELNLSSLELGDSALYFCASSVDSSSTDTQYFGPGTRLTVL.

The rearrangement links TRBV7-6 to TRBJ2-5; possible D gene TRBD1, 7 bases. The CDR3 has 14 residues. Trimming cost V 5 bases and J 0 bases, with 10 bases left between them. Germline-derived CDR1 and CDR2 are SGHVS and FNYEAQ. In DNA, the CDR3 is TGTGCCAGCAGCCCAGGGGGGAACCAAGAGACCCAGTACTTC. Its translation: CASSPGGNQETQYF.

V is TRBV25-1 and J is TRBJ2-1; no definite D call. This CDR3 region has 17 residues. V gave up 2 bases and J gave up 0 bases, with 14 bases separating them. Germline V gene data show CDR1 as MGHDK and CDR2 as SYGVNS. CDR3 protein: CASSEPGAKSSYNEQFF. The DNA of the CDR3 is TGTGCCAGCAGTGAACCTGGAGCCAAAAGCTCCTACAATGAGCAGTTCTTC.